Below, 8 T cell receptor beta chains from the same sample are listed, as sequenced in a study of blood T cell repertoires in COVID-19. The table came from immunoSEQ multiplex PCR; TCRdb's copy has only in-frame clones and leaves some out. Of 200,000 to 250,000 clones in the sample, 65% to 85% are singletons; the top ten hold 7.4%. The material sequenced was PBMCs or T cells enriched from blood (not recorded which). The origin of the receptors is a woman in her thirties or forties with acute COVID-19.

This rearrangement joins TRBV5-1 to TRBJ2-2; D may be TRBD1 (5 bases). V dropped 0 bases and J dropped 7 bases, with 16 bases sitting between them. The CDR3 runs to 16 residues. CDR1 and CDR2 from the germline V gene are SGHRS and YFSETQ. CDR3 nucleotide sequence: TGCGCCAGCAGCTTGGAAGTACAGGCGCGTGGCGGGGAGCTGTTTTTT. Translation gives CASSLEVQARGGELFF.

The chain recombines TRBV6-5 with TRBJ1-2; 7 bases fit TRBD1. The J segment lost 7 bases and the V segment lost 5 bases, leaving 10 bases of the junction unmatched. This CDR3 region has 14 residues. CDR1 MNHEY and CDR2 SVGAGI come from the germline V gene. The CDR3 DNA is TGTGCCAGCAGTAGGGGACAGTCCCCAGGTGGCTACACCTTC. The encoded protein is CASSRGQSPGGYTF.

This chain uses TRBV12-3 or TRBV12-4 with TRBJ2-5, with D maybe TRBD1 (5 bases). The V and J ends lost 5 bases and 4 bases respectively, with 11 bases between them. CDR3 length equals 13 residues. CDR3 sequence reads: CASSQQVTETQYF. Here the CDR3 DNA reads TGTGCCAGCAGTCAACAGGTCACAGAGACCCAGTACTTC.

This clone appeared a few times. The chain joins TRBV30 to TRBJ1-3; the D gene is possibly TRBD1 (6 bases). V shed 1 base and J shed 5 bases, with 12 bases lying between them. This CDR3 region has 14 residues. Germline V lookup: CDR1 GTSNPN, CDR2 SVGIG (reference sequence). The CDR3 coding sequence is TGTGCCTGGAGTGCGGACAGTCTGCGAAACACCATATATTTT. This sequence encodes CAWSADSLRNTIYF. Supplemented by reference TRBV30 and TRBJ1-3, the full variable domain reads SQTIHQWPATLVQPVGSPLSLECTVEGTSNPNLYWYRQAAGRGLQLLFYSVGIGQISSEVPQNLSASRPQDRQFILSSKKLLLSDSGFYLCAWSADSLRNTIYFGEGSWLTVV.

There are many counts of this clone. The CDR3 here is CASSTISSLMDQPQHF. Here the CDR3 DNA reads TGTGCCAGCAGTACCATTTCTAGCCTAATGGATCAGCCCCAGCATTTT. V is TRBV27 and J is TRBJ1-5; no clear D gene. Trimming shortened V by 5 bases and J by 5 bases, and 19 bases separated the two germline ends. The CDR3 length is 16 residues. The germline gives CDR1 MNHEY, CDR2 SMNVEV (reference sequence).

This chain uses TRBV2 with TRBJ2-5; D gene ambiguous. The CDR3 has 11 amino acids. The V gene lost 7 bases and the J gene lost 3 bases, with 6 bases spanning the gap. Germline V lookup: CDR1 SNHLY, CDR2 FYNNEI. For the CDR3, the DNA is TGTGCCAGCACTACTAAAGAGACCCAGTACTTC. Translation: CASTTKETQYF. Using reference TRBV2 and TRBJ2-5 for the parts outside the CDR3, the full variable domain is EPEVTQTPSHQVTQMGQEVILRCVPISNHLYFYWYRQILGQKVEFLVSFYNNEISEKSEIFDDQFSVERPDGSNFTLKIRSTKLEDSAMYFCASTTKETQYFGPGTRLLVL.

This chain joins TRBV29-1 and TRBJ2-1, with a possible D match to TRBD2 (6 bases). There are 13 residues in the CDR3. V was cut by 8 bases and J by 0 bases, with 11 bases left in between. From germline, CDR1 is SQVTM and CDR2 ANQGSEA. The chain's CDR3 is CSTRESSYNEQFF. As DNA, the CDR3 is TGCAGCACACGGGAGAGCTCCTACAATGAGCAGTTCTTC.

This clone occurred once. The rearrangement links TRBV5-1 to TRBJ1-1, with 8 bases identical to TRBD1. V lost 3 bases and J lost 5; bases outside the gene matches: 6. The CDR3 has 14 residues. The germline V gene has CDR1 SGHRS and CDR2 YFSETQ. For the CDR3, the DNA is TGCGCCAGCAGCTCGCAGGGGGCAGTTACTGAAGCTTTCTTT. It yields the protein CASSSQGAVTEAFF.